The text below deals with one T cell receptor beta chain. This sample stems from a study of beta chain features in type 1 diabetes. Study-level background: What patients shared with healthy donors was a similar profile of age, gender and cell yields.

The authors reverse transcribed all of the isolated RNA, so sequencing captured expressed TCRB transcripts. Approximately 3.7 million reads per sample on average were obtained from naive, central memory and regulatory T cell samples. TCRdb keeps only in-frame clones here, not all; method: immunoSEQ multiplex PCR. The sample has approximately 340,000 clones, roughly 15% seen once. It was one heparinised blood draw, averaging roughly 120 mL, that each donor gave. Sorting based on CD45RO/CCR7/CD25/CD127/CD95/CD27 separated CD4+ naive, central memory, regulatory and stem cell-like memory cells. In germline, CDR1 is MDHEN, CDR2 SYDVKM. Losses at the gene ends were 6 bases for V and 4 bases for J; bases not matched to a gene: 5. There are 13 residues in the CDR3.

The receptor's source is a woman younger than 35 in good health. This rearrangement joins TRBV28 to TRBJ2-5; the match to TRBD1 covers 7 bases. Sequencing was carried out using naive CD4+ T cells from blood. This chain's CDR3 is CASRADRVETQYF. As DNA, the CDR3 is TGTGCCAGCAGGGCCGACAGGGTAGAGACCCAGTACTTC.